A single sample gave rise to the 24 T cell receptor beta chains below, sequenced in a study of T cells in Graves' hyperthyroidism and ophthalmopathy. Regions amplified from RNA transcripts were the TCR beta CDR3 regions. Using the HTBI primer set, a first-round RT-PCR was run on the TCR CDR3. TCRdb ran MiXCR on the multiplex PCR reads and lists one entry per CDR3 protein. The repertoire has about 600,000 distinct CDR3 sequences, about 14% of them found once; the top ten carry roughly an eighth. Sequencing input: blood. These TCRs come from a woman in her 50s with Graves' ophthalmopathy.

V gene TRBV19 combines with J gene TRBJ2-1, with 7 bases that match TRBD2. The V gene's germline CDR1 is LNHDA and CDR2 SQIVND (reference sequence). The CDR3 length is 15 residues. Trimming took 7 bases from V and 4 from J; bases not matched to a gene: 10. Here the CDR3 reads CASTPTWGGYNEQFF. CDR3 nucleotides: TGTGCCAGTACCCCTACCTGGGGGGGTTACAATGAGCAGTTCTTC.

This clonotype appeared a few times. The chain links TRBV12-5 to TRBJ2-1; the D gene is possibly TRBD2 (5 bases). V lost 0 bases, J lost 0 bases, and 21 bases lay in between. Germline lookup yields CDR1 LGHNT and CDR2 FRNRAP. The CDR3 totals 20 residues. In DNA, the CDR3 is TGTGCTAGTGGTTTGGTGCCCCTTTTTAGCGCCAAGAGCTCCTACAATGAGCAGTTCTTC. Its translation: CASGLVPLFSAKSSYNEQFF.

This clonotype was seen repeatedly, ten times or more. Here the CDR3 DNA reads TGTGCCAGCAGAATCGGACTAGCGAAATACAATGAGCAGTTCTTC. Its translation: CASRIGLAKYNEQFF. The chain couples TRBV7-2 to TRBJ2-1; 9 nucleotides agree with TRBD2. CDR1 is SGHTA, CDR2 FQGNSA, per germline. The J segment lost 4 bases and the V segment lost 6 bases, leaving 7 bases of the junction unmatched. The CDR3 spans 15 residues.

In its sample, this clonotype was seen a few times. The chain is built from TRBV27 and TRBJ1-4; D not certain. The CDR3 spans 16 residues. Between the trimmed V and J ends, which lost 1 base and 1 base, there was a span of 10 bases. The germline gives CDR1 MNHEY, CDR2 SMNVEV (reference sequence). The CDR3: CASSLFGAGTNEKLFF. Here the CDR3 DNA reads TGTGCCAGCAGTTTATTTGGCGCCGGAACTAATGAAAAACTGTTTTTT.

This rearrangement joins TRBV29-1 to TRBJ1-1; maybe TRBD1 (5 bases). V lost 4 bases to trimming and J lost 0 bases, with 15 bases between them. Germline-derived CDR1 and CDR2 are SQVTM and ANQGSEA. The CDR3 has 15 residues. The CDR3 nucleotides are TGCAGCGTTGGGGGACGGGGGATTATGAACACTGAAGCTTTCTTT. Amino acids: CSVGGRGIMNTEAFF. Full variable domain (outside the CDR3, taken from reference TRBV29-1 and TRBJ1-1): SAVISQKPSRDICQRGTSLTIQCQVDSQVTMMFWYRQQPGQSLTLIATANQGSEATYESGFVIDKFPISRPNLTFSTLTVSNMSPEDSSIYLCSVGGRGIMNTEAFFGQGTRLTVV.

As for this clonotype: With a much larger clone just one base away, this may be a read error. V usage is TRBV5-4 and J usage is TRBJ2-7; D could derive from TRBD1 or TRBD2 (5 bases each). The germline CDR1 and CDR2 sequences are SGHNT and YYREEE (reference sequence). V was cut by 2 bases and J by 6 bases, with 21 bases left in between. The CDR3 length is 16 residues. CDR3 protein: CASSLSAGAVLSEQYF. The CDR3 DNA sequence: TGTGCCAGCAGCTTAAGCGCCGGGGCGGTCCTGAGCGAGCAGTACTTC.

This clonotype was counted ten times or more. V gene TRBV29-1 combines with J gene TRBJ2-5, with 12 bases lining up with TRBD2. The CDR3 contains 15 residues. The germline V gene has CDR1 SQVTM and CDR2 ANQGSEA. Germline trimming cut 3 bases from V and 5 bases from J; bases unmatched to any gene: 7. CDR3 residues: CSVDWASGRAETQYF. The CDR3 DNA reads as TGCAGCGTTGATTGGGCTAGCGGGAGGGCGGAGACCCAGTACTTC.

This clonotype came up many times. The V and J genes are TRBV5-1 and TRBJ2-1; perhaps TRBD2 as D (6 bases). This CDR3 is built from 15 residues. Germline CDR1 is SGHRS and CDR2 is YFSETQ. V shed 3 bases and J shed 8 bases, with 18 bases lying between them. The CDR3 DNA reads TGCGCCAGCAGCTGGGGAGGAGGGTCGAACGATGAGCAGTTCTTC. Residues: CASSWGGGSNDEQFF. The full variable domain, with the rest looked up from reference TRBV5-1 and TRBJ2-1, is KAGVTQTPRYLIKTRGQQVTLSCSPISGHRSVSWYQQTPGQGLQFLFEYFSETQRNKGNFPGRFSGRQFSNSRSEMNVSTLELGDSALYLCASSWGGGSNDEQFFGPGTRLTVL.

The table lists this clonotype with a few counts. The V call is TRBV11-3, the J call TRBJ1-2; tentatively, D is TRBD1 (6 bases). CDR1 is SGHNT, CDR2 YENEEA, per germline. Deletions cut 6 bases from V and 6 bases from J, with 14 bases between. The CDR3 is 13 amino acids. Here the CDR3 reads CASRQGRDHGYTF. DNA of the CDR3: TGTGCCAGCAGACAGGGACGGGATCATGGCTACACCTTC.

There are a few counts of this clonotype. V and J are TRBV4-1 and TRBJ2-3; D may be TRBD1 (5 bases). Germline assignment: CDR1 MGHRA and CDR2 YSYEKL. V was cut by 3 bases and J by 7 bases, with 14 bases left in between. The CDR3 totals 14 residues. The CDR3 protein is CASSQDILRNTQYF. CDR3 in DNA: TGCGCCAGCAGCCAGGACATCTTACGGAATACGCAGTATTTT.

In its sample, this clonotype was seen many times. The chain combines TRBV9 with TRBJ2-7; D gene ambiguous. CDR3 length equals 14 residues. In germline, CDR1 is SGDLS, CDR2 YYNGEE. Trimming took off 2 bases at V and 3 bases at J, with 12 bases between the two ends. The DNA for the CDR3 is TGTGCCAGCAGCGTTCAGGATGGCCTCTACGAGCAGTACTTC. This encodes CASSVQDGLYEQYF. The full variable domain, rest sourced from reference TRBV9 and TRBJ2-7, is DSGVTQTPKHLITATGQRVTLRCSPRSGDLSVYWYQQSLDQGLQFLIQYYNGEERAKGNILERFSAQQFPDLHSELNLSSLELGDSALYFCASSVQDGLYEQYFGPGTRLTVT.

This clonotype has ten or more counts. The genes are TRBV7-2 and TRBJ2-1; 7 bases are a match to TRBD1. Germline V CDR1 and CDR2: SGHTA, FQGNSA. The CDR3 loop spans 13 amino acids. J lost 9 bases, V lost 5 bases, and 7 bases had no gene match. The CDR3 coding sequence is TGTGCCAGCAGCACCCGACCAGGGGGTGAGCAGTTCTTC. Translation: CASSTRPGGEQFF.

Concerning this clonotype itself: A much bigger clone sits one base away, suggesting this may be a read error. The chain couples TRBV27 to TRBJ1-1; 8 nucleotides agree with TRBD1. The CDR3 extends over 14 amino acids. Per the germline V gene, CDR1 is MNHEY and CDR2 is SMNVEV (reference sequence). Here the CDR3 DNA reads TGTGCCGGCAGTTGGGACAGGCAGAACACTGAAGCTTTCTTT. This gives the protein CAGSWDRQNTEAFF.

The CDR3 DNA is TGTGCCAGCAGCCCAGGACGGCCGACTCCTTTTGAAGCTTTCTTT. This gives the protein CASSPGRPTPFEAFF. The chain uses TRBV14 and TRBJ1-1, with D hard to call. The CDR3 runs to 15 residues. Trimming cost V 4 bases and J 7 bases, with 19 bases left between them. Germline CDR1 is SGHDN and CDR2 is FVKESK.

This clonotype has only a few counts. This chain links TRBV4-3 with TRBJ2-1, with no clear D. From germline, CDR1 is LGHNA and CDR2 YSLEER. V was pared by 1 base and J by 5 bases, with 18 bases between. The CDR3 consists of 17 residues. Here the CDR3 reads CASSQVLGALANNEQFF. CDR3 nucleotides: TGCGCCAGCAGCCAAGTCCTCGGAGCCTTAGCCAACAATGAGCAGTTCTTC.

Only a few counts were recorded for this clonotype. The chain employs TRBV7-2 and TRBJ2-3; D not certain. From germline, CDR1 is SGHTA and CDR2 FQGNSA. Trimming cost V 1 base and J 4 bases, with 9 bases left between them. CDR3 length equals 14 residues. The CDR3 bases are TGTGCCAGCAGCTTAGTCTTCACTTCAGATACGCAGTATTTT. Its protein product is CASSLVFTSDTQYF.

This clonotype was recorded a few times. CDR3 loop: CASSLEYGGDNSPLHF. The CDR3 DNA is TGTGCCAGCAGCTTAGAGTATGGAGGTGATAATTCACCCCTCCACTTT. The rearrangement links TRBV7-9 to TRBJ1-6; D remains ambiguous. Trimming stripped 1 base from V and 5 bases from J, with 12 bases between. CDR3 length: 16 amino acids. Germline V lookup: CDR1 SEHNR, CDR2 FQNEAQ (reference sequence).

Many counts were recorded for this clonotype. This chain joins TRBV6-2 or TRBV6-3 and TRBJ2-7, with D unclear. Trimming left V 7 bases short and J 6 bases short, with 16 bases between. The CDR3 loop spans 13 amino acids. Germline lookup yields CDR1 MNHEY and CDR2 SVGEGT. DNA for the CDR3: TGTGCCAGCACCTCCCCGTGGGGTAGCGAGCAGTACTTC. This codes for CASTSPWGSEQYF.

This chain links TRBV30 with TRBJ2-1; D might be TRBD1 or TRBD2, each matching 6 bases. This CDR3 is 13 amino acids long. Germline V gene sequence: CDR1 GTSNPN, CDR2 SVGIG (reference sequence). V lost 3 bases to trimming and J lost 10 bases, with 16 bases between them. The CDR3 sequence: CAWSRRRGREQFF. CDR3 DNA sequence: TGTGCCTGGAGCCGACGACGGGGGCGGGAGCAGTTCTTC.

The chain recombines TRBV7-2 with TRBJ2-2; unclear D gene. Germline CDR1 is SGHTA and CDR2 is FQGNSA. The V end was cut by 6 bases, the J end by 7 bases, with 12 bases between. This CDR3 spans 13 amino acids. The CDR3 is CASSNGLIGELFF. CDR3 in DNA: TGTGCCAGCAGTAATGGGCTGATCGGGGAGCTGTTTTTT. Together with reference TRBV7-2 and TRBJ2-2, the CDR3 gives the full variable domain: GAGVSQSPSNKVTEKGKDVELRCDPISGHTALYWYRQSLGQGLEFLIYFQGNSAPDKSGLPSDRFSAERTGGSVSTLTIQRTQQEDSAVYLCASSNGLIGELFFGEGSRLTVL.

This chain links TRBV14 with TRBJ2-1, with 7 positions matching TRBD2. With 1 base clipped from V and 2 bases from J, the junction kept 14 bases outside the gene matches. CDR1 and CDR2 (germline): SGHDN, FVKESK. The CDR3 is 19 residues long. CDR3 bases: TGTGCCAGCAGCCAAGGGTTTGCCGGGGCGGGAGCTACCTACAATGAGCAGTTCTTC. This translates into CASSQGFAGAGATYNEQFF.

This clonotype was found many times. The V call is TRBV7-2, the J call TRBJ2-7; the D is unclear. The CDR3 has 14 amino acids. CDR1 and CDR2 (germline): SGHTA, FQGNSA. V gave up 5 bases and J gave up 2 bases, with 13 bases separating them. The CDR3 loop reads CASSTHRVAYEQYF. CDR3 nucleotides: TGTGCCAGCAGCACCCATAGGGTTGCCTACGAGCAGTACTTC.

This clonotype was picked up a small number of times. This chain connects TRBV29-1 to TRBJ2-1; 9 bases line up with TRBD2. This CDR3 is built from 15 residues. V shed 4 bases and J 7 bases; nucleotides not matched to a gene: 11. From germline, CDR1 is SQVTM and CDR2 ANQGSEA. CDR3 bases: TGCAGCGTTGGGGATGGGGCTAGCGGGATGAATGAGCAGTTCTTC. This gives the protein CSVGDGASGMNEQFF.

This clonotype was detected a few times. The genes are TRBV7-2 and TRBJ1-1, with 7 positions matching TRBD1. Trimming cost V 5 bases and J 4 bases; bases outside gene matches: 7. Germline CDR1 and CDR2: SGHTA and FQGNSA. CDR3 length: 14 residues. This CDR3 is CASSITGVVTEAFF. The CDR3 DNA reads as TGTGCCAGCAGCATTACAGGGGTAGTCACTGAAGCTTTCTTT.